The entry below gives a single T cell receptor beta chain sequence along with its context. The target of this receptor is not known. Base qualities are not provided; no much larger clone lies one nucleotide away. The data derive from a study of T cells after yellow fever vaccination (dated by TCRdb to the late 2010s). Context from the whole study: The SMART-Seq v4 Ultra Low Input RNA kit was used to prepare libraries from fractions with low cell numbers. To follow T-cell clones before and after primary and booster YFV17D yellow fever vaccination, bulk TCR alpha and beta repertoires were sequenced over time. The cohort comprised two healthy male donors, one aged 18 to 30 and one aged 30 to 40 years. Blood was drawn at multiple timepoints before and after primary and secondary immunization, with bulk PBMC replicates and cell subsets isolated.

Beyond this particular receptor, the publication reports: Most clones expanded after primary vaccination (around 97% of CD4 and around nine tenths of CD8) were re-detected after the booster, suggesting that broad memory maintenance occurred. A small share of clonotypes occurred in both CD4 and CD8 compartments, likely arising from convergent recombination. The secondary T-cell response was found to be weaker but faster than the primary response, with a peak reached on day 5 rather than on day 15. Computational filtering was required because FACS-sorted repertoires could contain abundant contaminating clonotypes from the bulk population. The study included only a couple of donors, which limits how far the findings can be generalized.

The CDR3, from cysteine to phenylalanine, totals 14 residues. The kept DNA is CDR3 alone, 42 bases in frame from the first base. CDR1 ENHRY and CDR2 SYGVKD are derived from the germline V gene. The V and J ends are trimmed by 3 bases and 3 bases, leaving 9 bases between them. The label giving this sample's treatment or condition can be read as: live attenuated yellow fever vaccine strain. At every blood-draw timepoint, two biological replicates of bulk PBMCs were collected. A standard Ficoll-Paque protocol was used to isolate PBMCs from peripheral blood. TriZol was used to extract RNA from bulk PBMCs, CD4 and CD8 fractions, and dextramer-positive and dextramer-negative fractions. TCR cDNA was synthesized by 5'RACE template switching, which introduced a universal primer site and unique molecular identifiers. cDNA synthesis was primed from both the TCR alpha and TCR beta constant segments. Library amplification used two PCR steps, and the second PCR step added sample barcodes and sequencing adapters. Sequencing of libraries was done on Illumina HiSeq 2500 (2x100 bp) or NovaSeq (2x150 bp). On the authors' methods: MIGEC was used to demultiplex reads and collapse the reads into UMI consensus sequences, and MiXCR was used for V(D)J alignment. Vaccine-responding clonotypes were identified with edgeR using replicate PBMC samples, with FDR below 0.01 and a log2 fold change above 5 up to day 15 being required. CD4 or CD8 identity was assigned to each bulk clonotype according to whether the clonotype was present at higher abundance in the sequenced CD4 repertoire or the sequenced CD8 repertoire. In-frame beta chains were kept once TCRdb had trimmed the public reads at Q25 with fastp and called clones with MiXCR. Rows merge per CDR3 protein into single entries with the most common DNA and genes. For this entry, the V and J calls and clone size follow TCRdb and not the study's own pipeline. The sample data list about 400,000 distinct CDR3 sequences, and about 6.2% of these were observed just once. The top ten hold about 15% of the sample.

The TCR sequence derives from a man aged 25 to 40 who received the YFV17D yellow fever vaccine. Specimen: PBMCs, collected 5 days after the yellow fever booster vaccination. Recombination joined TRBV10-3 with TRBJ1-5; too little of a D gene remains to name it. The sequenced DNA is TGTGCCATCAGTGATGGAGTGAACAATCAGCCCCAGCATTTT. Its protein reads: CAISDGVNNQPQHF.